This record looks at one T cell receptor (beta chain) sequence and its context. Trimming took 1 base from V and 8 from J; bases not matched to a gene: 2. The germline CDR1 and CDR2 sequences are SGHTA and FQGNSA. The CDR3 is 14 residues long. This specimen comes from a study of blood T cell repertoires in COVID-19. Each participant's cohort was designated according to participant-reported clinical history. Generated by immunoSEQ multiplex PCR, the TCRdb table keeps only in-frame clones and is missing some. The sample holds some 150,000 clones; roughly 90% are singletons and the top ten take around 1.3%.

The specimen was PBMCs or T cells enriched from blood (not recorded which). V gene TRBV7-2 combines with J gene TRBJ1-4, with 9 bases aligning to TRBD1. This clonotype was obtained from a human donor with acute COVID-19. The donor label of this sample is uncertain. The CDR3 protein is CASSLETGGEKLFF. The CDR3, as DNA: TGTGCCAGCAGCTTAGAGACAGGGGGAGAAAAACTGTTTTTT. The entire variable domain, with the rest obtained from reference TRBV7-2 and TRBJ1-4, is as follows: GAGVSQSPSNKVTEKGKDVELRCDPISGHTALYWYRQSLGQGLEFLIYFQGNSAPDKSGLPSDRFSAERTGGSVSTLTIQRTQQEDSAVYLCASSLETGGEKLFFGSGTQLSVL.